The 2 T cell receptor beta chains below come from one sample, sequenced in a study of Ad26.COV2.S vaccination and SARS-CoV-2 variants. Repertoires were generated with immunoSEQ multiplex PCR, while TCRdb's copy carries only in-frame clones and drops some. The sample records 75,000 to 100,000 clones, approximately 86% being singletons. The specimen was peripheral blood, collected after recovery from COVID-19. These receptors were obtained from a human donor who had recovered from COVID-19.

The CDR3 DNA follows: TGTGCCAGCAGCGTAGGTCTAGGGAACACTGAAGCTTTCTTT. The encoded protein is CASSVGLGNTEAFF. The chain combines TRBV9 with TRBJ1-1; D remains unclear. Germline values: CDR1 SGDLS, CDR2 YYNGEE. Trimming shortened V by 0 bases and J by 1 base, and 7 bases separated the two germline ends. The CDR3 contains 14 residues.

J is TRBJ2-3 and V is TRBV9; D remains unclear. The CDR3 runs to 16 residues. The V end lost 4 bases, the J end lost 0 bases, and 15 bases lay between the germline ends. Germline V gene lookup returns CDR1 SGDLS and CDR2 YYNGEE. Here the CDR3 reads CASSLLETSSTDTQYF. The CDR3 DNA reads as TGTGCCAGCAGCCTCTTGGAGACATCTAGCACAGATACGCAGTATTTT.